This record concerns one T cell receptor beta chain sequence. These data are taken from a study of T-cell memory formation after mild COVID-19. V shed 3 bases, J shed 7 bases, and the junction held 14 bases outside the gene matches. CDR1 is SEHNR and CDR2 is FQNEAQ in the germline V gene (reference sequence). The CDR3 extends over 16 amino acids. From the 5' RACE reads, TCRdb called clonotypes with MiXCR, one entry per CDR3 protein. The data contain roughly 62,000 distinct CDR3 sequences, about a tenth of them singletons. The rearrangement joins TRBV7-9 to TRBJ2-7; TRBD1 aligns across 8 bases. The TCR was taken from a man aged 18 to 35 who had mild COVID-19 (a few samples of this study predate the infection). Cell type and time point are not known. Sequences were obtained from PBMCs or a T cell subset sorted from them (not recorded which). CDR3: CASSFRQGQGAWEQYF. The CDR3 DNA follows: TGTGCCAGCAGCTTTAGACAAGGTCAGGGGGCGTGGGAGCAGTACTTC. Looking up the rest from reference TRBV7-9 and TRBJ2-7 gives the full variable domain: DTGVSQNPRHKITKRGQNVTFRCDPISEHNRLYWYRQTLGQGPEFLTYFQNEAQLEKSRLLSDRFSAERPKGSFSTLEIQRTEQGDSAMYLCASSFRQGQGAWEQYFGPGTRLTVT.